This entry lists 32 T cell receptor beta chains sequenced from one sample in a study of shared clonotypes between healthy human individuals (dated by TCRdb to the early 2020s). Library preparation used the immunoSEQ multiplex PCR assay. TCRdb carries this immuneACCESS record with in-frame sequences only. Its versions omit some clonotypes, under half of them owing to an unresolved V gene in the studies checked, with the rest unexplained. This sample gives over 400,000 clones in total; more than 95% of them show up just once. The top ten constitute around 0.066% of the sample. The material sequenced was naive CD4+ T cells sorted from blood. The sample's cell subset or site, from its label and the paper: CD45RA+ positively selected. All receptors derive from a young woman in good health.

The CDR3 protein is CASSLSSGSRVNEQFF. The DNA for the CDR3 is TGTGCCAGCAGTTTAAGCAGCGGGAGCCGGGTCAATGAGCAGTTCTTC. The chain recombines TRBV28 with TRBJ2-1, with TRBD2 identical over 8 bases. V was pared by 2 bases and J by 6 bases, with 9 bases of the junction left unmatched. This CDR3 contains 16 residues. Germline assignment: CDR1 MDHEN and CDR2 SYDVKM.

The chain employs TRBV28 and TRBJ2-5, with D uncertain. V lost 3 bases and J 7 bases, leaving 6 bases between the germline ends. The CDR3 has 11 residues. The germline gives CDR1 MDHEN, CDR2 SYDVKM. The CDR3 DNA reads TGTGCCAGCAGTTTTATCGGGACCCAGTACTTC. Amino acids: CASSFIGTQYF. The full variable domain, rest sourced from reference TRBV28 and TRBJ2-5, is DVKVTQSSRYLVKRTGEKVFLECVQDMDHENMFWYRQDPGLGLRLIYFSYDVKMKEKGDIPEGYSVSREKKERFSLILESASTNQTSMYLCASSFIGTQYFGPGTRLLVL.

This clone was observed once. The chain recombines TRBV10-1 with TRBJ2-3, with 10 bases identical to TRBD2. Germline CDR1 is WNHNN and CDR2 is SYGVQD (reference sequence). This CDR3 spans 18 amino acids. V shed 4 bases and J 2 bases; nucleotides not matched to a gene: 12. In nucleotides, the CDR3 is TGCGCCAGCAGTGCCAGAAGTCTAGCGGGAGTTCCCACAGATACGCAGTATTTT. Its protein is CASSARSLAGVPTDTQYF.

The chain joins TRBV28 to TRBJ1-3; TRBD1 is a possible D gene (6 bases). V lost 4 bases and J 0 bases, leaving 13 bases between the germline ends. Germline-derived CDR1 and CDR2 are MDHEN and SYDVKM. This CDR3 has 16 amino acids. CDR3 nucleotides: TGTGCCAGCAGTTCGTCTCAGGGGCTCTCTGGAAACACCATATATTTT. This translates into CASSSSQGLSGNTIYF. The full variable domain, its missing parts supplied by reference TRBV28 and TRBJ1-3, is DVKVTQSSRYLVKRTGEKVFLECVQDMDHENMFWYRQDPGLGLRLIYFSYDVKMKEKGDIPEGYSVSREKKERFSLILESASTNQTSMYLCASSSSQGLSGNTIYFGEGSWLTVV.

J is TRBJ2-7 and V is TRBV2, with D possibly being TRBD2 (5 bases). The CDR3 contains 15 residues. The germline gives CDR1 SNHLY, CDR2 FYNNEI. Trimming pared 5 bases from V and 6 bases from J, leaving 20 bases between. CDR3 sequence (DNA): TGTGCCAGCAGTCCTACTAGTGCTCGGGGTCTCGAGCAGTACTTC. It specifies CASSPTSARGLEQYF. Together with reference TRBV2 and TRBJ2-7, the CDR3 gives the full variable domain: EPEVTQTPSHQVTQMGQEVILRCVPISNHLYFYWYRQILGQKVEFLVSFYNNEISEKSEIFDDQFSVERPDGSNFTLKIRSTKLEDSAMYFCASSPTSARGLEQYFGPGTRLTVT.

This clone occurred once. This chain joins TRBV19 and TRBJ2-7; the D call may be TRBD1 or TRBD2 (5 bases each). The CDR3 is 14 amino acids. V dropped 10 bases and J dropped 2 bases, with 18 bases sitting between them. Germline V gene data show CDR1 as LNHDA and CDR2 as SQIVND (reference sequence). The CDR3 DNA sequence: TGTGCCACCCGTCAGGGAAGAGGGACCTACGAGCAGTACTTC. Its translation is CATRQGRGTYEQYF. The variable domain in full, with the rest retrieved from reference TRBV19 and TRBJ2-7, is DGGITQSPKYLFRKEGQNVTLSCEQNLNHDAMYWYRQDPGQGLRLIYYSQIVNDFQKGDIAEGYSVSREKKESFPLTVTSAQKNPTAFYLCATRQGRGTYEQYFGPGTRLTVT.

This clone was detected once. The J gene is TRBJ1-1, the V gene TRBV5-1; no clear D. Germline-derived CDR1 and CDR2 are SGHRS and YFSETQ. The CDR3 totals 14 residues. V dropped 4 bases and J dropped 0 bases, with 10 bases sitting between them. The CDR3 spells CASSPRVLNTEAFF. CDR3 DNA sequence: TGCGCCAGCAGCCCACGGGTTCTGAACACTGAAGCTTTCTTT.

The gene calls are TRBV6-6 and TRBJ2-4; TRBD1 aligns across 8 bases. The CDR3 sequence is 16 residues long. V trimming: 0 bases; J trimming: 9 bases; junction bases outside the gene matches: 10. Germline V gene lookup returns CDR1 MNHNY and CDR2 SVGAGI (reference sequence). Here the CDR3 reads CASSYSRQGAWGIQYF. CDR3 coding DNA: TGTGCCAGCAGTTACTCGAGGCAGGGGGCATGGGGCATTCAGTACTTC.

The rearrangement uses TRBV27 and TRBJ2-7, with TRBD1 matching 10 bases. V gave up 6 bases and J gave up 2 bases; unmatched junction bases: 7. Germline V gene sequence: CDR1 MNHEY, CDR2 SMNVEV (reference sequence). The CDR3 loop spans 15 amino acids. The chain's CDR3 is CASSRTGTGAYEQYF. The DNA for the CDR3 is TGTGCCAGCAGCCGAACCGGGACAGGGGCCTACGAGCAGTACTTC.

This clone has a single count. This sequence joins TRBV2 and TRBJ2-3, with TRBD1 identical over 9 bases. The J segment lost 1 base and the V segment lost 11 bases, leaving 10 bases of the junction unmatched. The V gene's germline CDR1 is SNHLY and CDR2 FYNNEI. The CDR3 sequence is 15 residues long. The CDR3 loop is CAGRDRDWGTDTQYF. CDR3 sequence (DNA): TGTGCCGGCCGGGACAGGGATTGGGGCACAGATACGCAGTATTTT.

The V and J genes are TRBV18 and TRBJ2-5, with 13 bases identical to TRBD2. The germline gives CDR1 KGHSH, CDR2 LQKENI. V shed 2 bases and J 5 bases; nucleotides not matched to a gene: 11. The CDR3 has 18 residues. The CDR3 nucleotides are TGTGCCAGCTCACCAATAGAAGGACTAGCGGGAGCCGGGGAGACCCAGTACTTC. Translating gives CASSPIEGLAGAGETQYF.

This chain joins TRBV5-1 and TRBJ2-3; the D gene is possibly TRBD2 (5 bases). V dropped 4 bases and J dropped 7 bases, with 13 bases sitting between them. The germline CDR1 and CDR2 sequences are SGHRS and YFSETQ. The CDR3 has 13 residues. CDR3: CASSLDLGNTQYF. The CDR3 DNA is TGCGCCAGCAGCCTGGACTTAGGCAATACGCAGTATTTT.

The gene calls are TRBV5-8 and TRBJ2-5, with unresolved D. The V end lost 0 bases, the J end lost 3 bases, and 9 bases lay between the germline ends. This CDR3 is 14 amino acids long. Germline CDR1 SGHTS, CDR2 YDEGEE. The CDR3 bases are TGTGCCAGCAGCTTGGTCGGCGGAGAAGAGACCCAGTACTTC. Its translation: CASSLVGGEETQYF.

The chain is built from TRBV5-1 and TRBJ1-1; D is perhaps TRBD1 (6 bases). The CDR3 runs to 15 residues. Germline assignment: CDR1 SGHRS and CDR2 YFSETQ. Deletions cut 5 bases from V and 3 bases from J, with 17 bases between. The CDR3 DNA reads as TGCGCCAGCAGTCTGATCGGGGGCAAGGACACTGAAGCTTTCTTT. This gives the protein CASSLIGGKDTEAFF. Using reference TRBV5-1 and TRBJ1-1 for the parts outside the CDR3, the full variable domain is KAGVTQTPRYLIKTRGQQVTLSCSPISGHRSVSWYQQTPGQGLQFLFEYFSETQRNKGNFPGRFSGRQFSNSRSEMNVSTLELGDSALYLCASSLIGGKDTEAFFGQGTRLTVV.

The chain joins TRBV5-4 to TRBJ1-2; D remains unclear. V lost 2 bases to trimming and J lost 0 bases, with 11 bases between them. CDR1 and CDR2 from the germline V gene are SGHNT and YYREEE (reference sequence). There are 15 residues in the CDR3. The CDR3 DNA follows: TGTGCCAGCAGCTTCTCACCGATAGCTAACTATGGCTACACCTTC. Encoded protein: CASSFSPIANYGYTF.

This rearrangement joins TRBV7-9 to TRBJ1-2, with 9 bases that match TRBD1. The germline gives CDR1 SEHNR, CDR2 FQNEAQ (reference sequence). V lost 6 bases, J lost 6 bases, and 11 bases stayed unmatched. This CDR3 region has 15 residues. This CDR3 is CASSPGTGKDDGYTF. CDR3 DNA: TGTGCCAGCAGTCCCGGGACAGGGAAGGATGATGGCTACACCTTC. Combining the CDR3 with reference TRBV7-9 and TRBJ1-2 gives the whole variable domain DTGVSQNPRHKITKRGQNVTFRCDPISEHNRLYWYRQTLGQGPEFLTYFQNEAQLEKSRLLSDRFSAERPKGSFSTLEIQRTEQGDSAMYLCASSPGTGKDDGYTFGSGTRLTVV.

The rearrangement joins TRBV4-1 to TRBJ1-4, with a possible D match to TRBD1 (5 bases). The CDR3 sequence is 16 residues long. Per the germline V gene, CDR1 is MGHRA and CDR2 is YSYEKL. V lost 0 bases, J lost 3 bases, and 11 bases lay in between. The chain's CDR3 is CASSQERGGSNEKLFF. CDR3 DNA: TGCGCCAGCAGCCAAGAACGGGGGGGATCTAATGAAAAACTGTTTTTT.

The chain joins TRBV19 to TRBJ2-1, with a tentative D call TRBD2 (6 bases). From germline, CDR1 is LNHDA and CDR2 SQIVND (reference sequence). The CDR3 runs to 16 residues. The V end lost 5 bases, the J end lost 1 base, and 15 bases lay between the germline ends. CDR3 in amino acids: CASSPTDYGSYNEQFF. The CDR3 DNA reads as TGTGCCAGTAGTCCGACGGACTACGGTTCCTACAATGAGCAGTTCTTC.

The chain combines TRBV2 with TRBJ1-5; TRBD1 is a possible D gene (5 bases). Deletions cut 1 base from V and 7 bases from J, with 17 bases between. Germline assignment: CDR1 SNHLY and CDR2 FYNNEI. The CDR3 is 16 amino acids. The CDR3 DNA is TGTGCCAGCAGTGAAGTCGCCGGGGGAGATACGCAGCCCCAGCATTTT. This translates into CASSEVAGGDTQPQHF.

V gene TRBV11-2 combines with J gene TRBJ2-1, with TRBD1 matching over 8 bases. The CDR3 consists of 17 residues. Per the germline V gene, CDR1 is SGHAT and CDR2 is FQNNGV. V was pared by 4 bases and J by 4 bases, with 12 bases of the junction left unmatched. This chain's CDR3 is CASSYVPPTGEYNEQFF. The CDR3 nucleotides read TGTGCCAGCAGCTACGTACCGCCGACAGGGGAGTACAATGAGCAGTTCTTC. The full variable domain, its missing parts supplied by reference TRBV11-2 and TRBJ2-1, is EAGVAQSPRYKIIEKRQSVAFWCNPISGHATLYWYQQILGQGPKLLIQFQNNGVVDDSQLPKDRFSAERLKGVDSTLKIQPAKLEDSAVYLCASSYVPPTGEYNEQFFGPGTRLTVL.

V usage is TRBV9 and J usage is TRBJ2-3, with 8 bases matching TRBD1. This CDR3 has 17 residues. V dropped 0 bases and J dropped 3; count of bases not matched to a gene: 9. Per germline, CDR1 SGDLS and CDR2 YYNGEE. The CDR3 DNA sequence: TGTGCCAGCAGCGTAGTCCCGCTCGGACAGGGAACAGATACGCAGTATTTT. Its translation: CASSVVPLGQGTDTQYF. Based on the CDR3 plus reference TRBV9 and TRBJ2-3, the full variable domain is DSGVTQTPKHLITATGQRVTLRCSPRSGDLSVYWYQQSLDQGLQFLIQYYNGEERAKGNILERFSAQQFPDLHSELNLSSLELGDSALYFCASSVVPLGQGTDTQYFGPGTRLTVL.

This chain links TRBV10-3 with TRBJ1-2, with D perhaps matching TRBD1 (6 bases). This CDR3 spans 14 amino acids. Per germline, CDR1 ENHRY and CDR2 SYGVKD. With 6 bases removed from V and 6 bases from J, the gap between germline ends came to 17 bases. CDR3 loop: CAIRAHREGDGYTF. The CDR3 DNA reads TGTGCCATCAGGGCCCACAGGGAGGGGGATGGCTACACCTTC.

Here the CDR3 DNA reads TGTGCCAGCAGCCTACAGGGGGCCGAGCAGTACTTC. Translated, it gives CASSLQGAEQYF. The J gene is TRBJ2-7, the V gene TRBV28; 9 bases match TRBD1. Germline V gene data show CDR1 as MDHEN and CDR2 as SYDVKM. This CDR3 is 12 amino acids long. Trimming at V came to 6 bases and at J to 6 bases, leaving 3 bases not matched to a gene.

The V call is TRBV28, the J call TRBJ2-7; weak D call: TRBD2 (6 bases). Germline CDR1 MDHEN, CDR2 SYDVKM. Between the trimmed V and J ends, which lost 6 bases and 0 bases, there was a span of 18 bases. The CDR3 contains 16 residues. The CDR3 sequence is CASSPRLDLSSYEQYF. The CDR3 DNA is TGTGCCAGCAGCCCCAGACTAGACCTTAGCTCCTACGAGCAGTACTTC. Full variable domain (missing parts from reference TRBV28 and TRBJ2-7): DVKVTQSSRYLVKRTGEKVFLECVQDMDHENMFWYRQDPGLGLRLIYFSYDVKMKEKGDIPEGYSVSREKKERFSLILESASTNQTSMYLCASSPRLDLSSYEQYFGPGTRLTVT.

The chain uses TRBV28 and TRBJ1-3; D possibly corresponds to TRBD1 (6 bases). The germline CDR1 and CDR2 sequences are MDHEN and SYDVKM. The CDR3 covers 16 residues. Trimming pared 4 bases from V and 2 bases from J, leaving 15 bases between. CDR3 in amino acids: CASSSHSDSPGNTIYF. The CDR3 bases are TGTGCCAGCAGTTCCCACTCGGACAGTCCTGGAAACACCATATATTTT.

The chain links TRBV28 to TRBJ1-2, with D possibly TRBD1 on 5 matching bases. CDR1 and CDR2 from the germline V gene are MDHEN and SYDVKM. The CDR3 runs to 16 residues. V lost 4 bases to trimming and J lost 7 bases, with 22 bases between them. As DNA, the CDR3 is TGTGCCAGCAGTTCTCTCCTGGGGTCCGTGGGGCGTGGCTACACCTTC. It is translated as CASSSLLGSVGRGYTF.

The V and J genes are TRBV2 and TRBJ2-1, with D possibly called TRBD1 or TRBD2 (5 bases each). The germline gives CDR1 SNHLY, CDR2 FYNNEI. This CDR3 is built from 16 residues. The V and J ends lost 6 bases and 0 bases respectively, with 15 bases between them. The CDR3 region is CASRSPGPPSYNEQFF. In nucleotides, the CDR3 is TGTGCCAGCAGATCCCCGGGACCCCCCTCCTACAATGAGCAGTTCTTC.

This chain joins TRBV28 and TRBJ2-3, with D maybe TRBD2 (6 bases). The CDR3 runs 14 residues. Germline values: CDR1 MDHEN, CDR2 SYDVKM. The V gene lost 3 bases and the J gene lost 6 bases, with 13 bases spanning the gap. The CDR3 DNA sequence: TGTGCCAGCAGTTTTCCGGGAGTGGGGGATACGCAGTATTTT. Encoded protein: CASSFPGVGDTQYF.

V and J are TRBV19 and TRBJ2-3, with TRBD1 matching 8 bases. This CDR3 comprises 13 residues. Germline trimming cut 6 bases from V and 4 bases from J; bases unmatched to any gene: 3. Germline V gene sequence: CDR1 LNHDA, CDR2 SQIVND (reference sequence). The CDR3 is CASSPTGADTQYF. CDR3 nucleotides: TGTGCCAGTAGCCCGACAGGGGCAGATACGCAGTATTTT.

The genes are TRBV12-5 and TRBJ2-1; tentatively, D is TRBD2 (6 bases). The CDR3 has 14 residues. Per the germline V gene, CDR1 is LGHNT and CDR2 is FRNRAP. Deletions cut 3 bases from V and 8 bases from J, with 14 bases between. The DNA for the CDR3 is TGTGCTAGTGGTTTTGCGGGGACGGGCCATGAGCAGTTCTTC. It is translated as CASGFAGTGHEQFF.

V and J are TRBV5-8 and TRBJ1-4, with 10 positions matching TRBD1. Losses at the gene ends were 6 bases for V and 3 bases for J; bases not matched to a gene: 5. The CDR3 loop spans 15 amino acids. Looked up from germline, CDR1 is SGHTS and CDR2 is YDEGEE. The CDR3 loop is CASTRDRGSNEKLFF. The DNA of the CDR3 is TGTGCCAGCACCAGGGACAGGGGCTCTAATGAAAAACTGTTTTTT.

The chain joins TRBV28 to TRBJ2-1; TRBD2 agrees at 14 bases. This CDR3 is built from 15 residues. V was clipped by 4 bases and J by 8 bases; unmatched bases: 4. The germline V gene encodes CDR1 MDHEN and CDR2 SYDVKM. The CDR3 sequence is CASSSGLAGGDEQFF. Here the CDR3 DNA reads TGTGCCAGCAGTTCCGGACTAGCGGGAGGCGATGAGCAGTTCTTC.